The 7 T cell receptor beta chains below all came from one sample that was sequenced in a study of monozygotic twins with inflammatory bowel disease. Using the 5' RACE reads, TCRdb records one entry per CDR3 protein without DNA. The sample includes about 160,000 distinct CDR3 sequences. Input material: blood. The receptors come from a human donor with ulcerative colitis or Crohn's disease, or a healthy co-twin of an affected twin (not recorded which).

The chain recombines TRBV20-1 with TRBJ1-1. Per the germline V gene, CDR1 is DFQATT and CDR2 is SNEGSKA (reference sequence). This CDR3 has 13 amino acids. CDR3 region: CSASSAIGTEAFF.

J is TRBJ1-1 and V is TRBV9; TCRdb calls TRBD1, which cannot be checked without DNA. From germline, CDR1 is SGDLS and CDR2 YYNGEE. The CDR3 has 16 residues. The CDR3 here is CASSAGVGTENTEAFF.

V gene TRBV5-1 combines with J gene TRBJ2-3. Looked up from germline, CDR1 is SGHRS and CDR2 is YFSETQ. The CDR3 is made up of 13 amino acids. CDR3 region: CASSLRGADTQYF. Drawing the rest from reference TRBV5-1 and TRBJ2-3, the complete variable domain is KAGVTQTPRYLIKTRGQQVTLSCSPISGHRSVSWYQQTPGQGLQFLFEYFSETQRNKGNFPGRFSGRQFSNSRSEMNVSTLELGDSALYLCASSLRGADTQYFGPGTRLTVL.

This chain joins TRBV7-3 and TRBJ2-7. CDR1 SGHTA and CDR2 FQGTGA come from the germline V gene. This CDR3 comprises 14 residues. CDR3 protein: CASSLSAGSYEQYF.

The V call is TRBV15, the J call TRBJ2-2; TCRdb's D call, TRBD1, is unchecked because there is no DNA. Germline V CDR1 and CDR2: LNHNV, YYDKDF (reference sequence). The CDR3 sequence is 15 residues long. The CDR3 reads CATSRGQPGTGELFF.

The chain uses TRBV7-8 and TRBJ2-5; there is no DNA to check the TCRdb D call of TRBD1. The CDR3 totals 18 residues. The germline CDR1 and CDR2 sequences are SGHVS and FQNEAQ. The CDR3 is CASSLGRSGLGVAETQYF.

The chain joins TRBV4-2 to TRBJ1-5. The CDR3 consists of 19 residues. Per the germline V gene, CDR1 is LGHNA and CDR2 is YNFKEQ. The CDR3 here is CASSQVLGSAERPNQPQHF.